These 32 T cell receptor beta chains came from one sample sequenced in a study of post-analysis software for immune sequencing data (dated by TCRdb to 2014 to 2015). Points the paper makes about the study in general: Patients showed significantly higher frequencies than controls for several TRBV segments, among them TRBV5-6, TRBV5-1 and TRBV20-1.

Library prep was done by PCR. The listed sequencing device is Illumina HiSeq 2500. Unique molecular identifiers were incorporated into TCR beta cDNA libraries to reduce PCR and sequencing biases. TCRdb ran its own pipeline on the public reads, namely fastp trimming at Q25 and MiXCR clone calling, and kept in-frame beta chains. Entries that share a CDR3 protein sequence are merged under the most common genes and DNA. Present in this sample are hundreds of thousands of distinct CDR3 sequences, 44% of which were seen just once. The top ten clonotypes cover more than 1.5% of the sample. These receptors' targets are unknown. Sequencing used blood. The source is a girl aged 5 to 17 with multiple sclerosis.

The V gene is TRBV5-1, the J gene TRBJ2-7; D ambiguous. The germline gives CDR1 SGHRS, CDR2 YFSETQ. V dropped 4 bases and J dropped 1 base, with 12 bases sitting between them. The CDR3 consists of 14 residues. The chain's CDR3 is CASSLPDGSYEQYF. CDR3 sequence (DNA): TGCGCCAGCAGCCTCCCGGACGGATCCTACGAGCAGTACTTC.

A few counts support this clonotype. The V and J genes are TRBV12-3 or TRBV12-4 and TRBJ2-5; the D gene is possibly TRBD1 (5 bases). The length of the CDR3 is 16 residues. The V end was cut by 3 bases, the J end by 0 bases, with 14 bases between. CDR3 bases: TGTGCCAGCAGTTTTACTGGGGCCGGGTACCAAGAGACCCAGTACTTC. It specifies CASSFTGAGYQETQYF.

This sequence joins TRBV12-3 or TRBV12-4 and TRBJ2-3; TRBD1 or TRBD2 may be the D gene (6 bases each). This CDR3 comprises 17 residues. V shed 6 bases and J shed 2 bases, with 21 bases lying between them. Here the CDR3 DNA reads TGTGCCAGCAGCCCTTCAGCAGGGGAGGTTGACACAGATACGCAGTATTTT. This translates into CASSPSAGEVDTDTQYF.

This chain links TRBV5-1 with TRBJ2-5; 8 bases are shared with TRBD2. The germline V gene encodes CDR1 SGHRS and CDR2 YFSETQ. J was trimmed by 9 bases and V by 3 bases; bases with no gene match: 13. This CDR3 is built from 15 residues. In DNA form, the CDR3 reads TGCGCCAGCAGCTCAACACTAGCGGTCCAGACGGCCCAGTACTTC. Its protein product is CASSSTLAVQTAQYF.

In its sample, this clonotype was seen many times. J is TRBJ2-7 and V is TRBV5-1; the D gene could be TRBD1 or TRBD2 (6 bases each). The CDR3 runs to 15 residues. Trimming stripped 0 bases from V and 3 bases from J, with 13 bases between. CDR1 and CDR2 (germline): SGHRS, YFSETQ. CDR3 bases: TGCGCCAGCAGCTTGGACGGAGGGGGGTTCTACGAGCAGTACTTC. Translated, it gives CASSLDGGGFYEQYF.

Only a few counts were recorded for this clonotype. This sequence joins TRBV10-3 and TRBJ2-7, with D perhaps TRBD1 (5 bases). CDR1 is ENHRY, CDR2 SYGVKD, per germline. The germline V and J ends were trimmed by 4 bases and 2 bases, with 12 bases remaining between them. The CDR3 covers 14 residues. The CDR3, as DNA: TGTGCCATCAGTGCCATAGGGGCCCCCTACGAGCAGTACTTC. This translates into CAISAIGAPYEQYF.

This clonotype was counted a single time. The CDR3 region has the DNA TGCAGTGCTAGAGGCCACGGGAGAGGGGCCAAAAACATTCAGTACTTC. Its protein product is CSARGHGRGAKNIQYF. The genes are TRBV20-1 and TRBJ2-4; D perhaps matches TRBD2 (6 bases). The CDR3 is made up of 16 amino acids. The ends were cut back, 1 base at V and 1 base at J, with 14 bases in the middle. Per germline, CDR1 DFQATT and CDR2 SNEGSKA (reference sequence).

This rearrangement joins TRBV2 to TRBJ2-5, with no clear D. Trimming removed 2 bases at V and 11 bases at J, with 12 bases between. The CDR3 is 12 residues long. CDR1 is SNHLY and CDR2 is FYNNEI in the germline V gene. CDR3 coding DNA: TGTGCCAGCAGTGAAAGTAGAGAGGAGCAGTACTTC. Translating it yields CASSESREEQYF.

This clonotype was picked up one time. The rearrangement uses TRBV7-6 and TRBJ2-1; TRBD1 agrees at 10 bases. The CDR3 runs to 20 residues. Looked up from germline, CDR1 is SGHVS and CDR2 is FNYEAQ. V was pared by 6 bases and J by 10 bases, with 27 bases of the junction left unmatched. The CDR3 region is CASSLPPTLAGTGEEGEQFF. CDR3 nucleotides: TGTGCCAGCAGTTTACCCCCTACCCTAGCCGGGACAGGGGAGGAGGGAGAGCAGTTCTTC.

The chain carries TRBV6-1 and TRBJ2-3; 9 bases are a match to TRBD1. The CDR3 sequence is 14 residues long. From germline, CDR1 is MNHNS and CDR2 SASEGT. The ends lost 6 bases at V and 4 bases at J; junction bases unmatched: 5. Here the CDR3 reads CASRRDRVADTQYF. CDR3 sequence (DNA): TGTGCCAGCAGGAGGGACAGGGTGGCAGATACGCAGTATTTT.

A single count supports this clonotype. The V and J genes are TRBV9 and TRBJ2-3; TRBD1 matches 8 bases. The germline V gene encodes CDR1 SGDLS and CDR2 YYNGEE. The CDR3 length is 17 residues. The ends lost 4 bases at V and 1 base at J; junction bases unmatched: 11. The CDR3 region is CASSPRVPGQGTDTQYF. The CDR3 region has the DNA TGTGCCAGCAGCCCTCGTGTCCCGGGACAGGGCACAGATACGCAGTATTTT. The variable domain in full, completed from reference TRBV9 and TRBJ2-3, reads DSGVTQTPKHLITATGQRVTLRCSPRSGDLSVYWYQQSLDQGLQFLIQYYNGEERAKGNILERFSAQQFPDLHSELNLSSLELGDSALYFCASSPRVPGQGTDTQYFGPGTRLTVL.

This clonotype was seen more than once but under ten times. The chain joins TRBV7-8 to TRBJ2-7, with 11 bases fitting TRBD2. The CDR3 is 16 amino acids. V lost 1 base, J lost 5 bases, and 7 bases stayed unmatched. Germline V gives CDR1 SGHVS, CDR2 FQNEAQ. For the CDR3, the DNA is TGTGCCAGCAGCTTAGGCCGACTAGCGGGGAAGAACGAGCAGTACTTC. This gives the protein CASSLGRLAGKNEQYF.

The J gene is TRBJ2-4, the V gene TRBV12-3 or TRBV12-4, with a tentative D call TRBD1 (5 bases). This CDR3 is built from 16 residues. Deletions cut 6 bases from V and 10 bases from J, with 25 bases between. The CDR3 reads CASSPLSIVQGPIQYF. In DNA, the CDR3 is TGTGCCAGCAGCCCCCTATCAATAGTGCAGGGTCCAATTCAGTACTTC.

The CDR3 DNA is TGTGCCAGCACCCGAGCGGGGGGCCCTGTCTACAATGAGCAGTTCTTC. Its translation: CASTRAGGPVYNEQFF. The J gene is TRBJ2-1, the V gene TRBV6-2 or TRBV6-3; 9 nucleotides match TRBD2. This CDR3 is built from 16 residues. J lost 3 bases, V lost 7 bases, and 10 bases had no gene match. Germline loops: CDR1 MNHEY, CDR2 SVGEGT.

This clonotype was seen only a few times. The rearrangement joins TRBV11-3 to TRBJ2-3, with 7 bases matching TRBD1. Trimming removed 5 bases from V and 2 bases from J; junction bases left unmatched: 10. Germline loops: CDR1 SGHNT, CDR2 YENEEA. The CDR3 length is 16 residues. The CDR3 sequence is CASSPRDSRTTDTQYF. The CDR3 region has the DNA TGTGCCAGCAGCCCCCGGGACAGCCGTACCACAGATACGCAGTATTTT.

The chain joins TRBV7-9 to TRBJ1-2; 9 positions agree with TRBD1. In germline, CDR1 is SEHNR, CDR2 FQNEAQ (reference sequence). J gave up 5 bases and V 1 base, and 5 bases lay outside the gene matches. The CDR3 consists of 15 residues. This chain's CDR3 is CASSLEGTGIYGYTF. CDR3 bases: TGTGCCAGCAGCTTAGAGGGGACAGGGATTTATGGCTACACCTTC.

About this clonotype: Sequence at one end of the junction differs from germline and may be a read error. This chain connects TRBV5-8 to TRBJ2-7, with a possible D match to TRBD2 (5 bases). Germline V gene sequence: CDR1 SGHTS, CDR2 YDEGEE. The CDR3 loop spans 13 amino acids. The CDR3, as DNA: TGTGCCTGCAGCTTGGAGGCATTCTACGAGCAGTACTTC. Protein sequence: CACSLEAFYEQYF.

CDR3 nucleotides: TGTGCCAGCAGCTTATACCGAGCAGGGGGCAGTGGTACGCAGTATTTT. This encodes CASSLYRAGGSGTQYF. This chain links TRBV7-3 with TRBJ2-3; 8 bases agree with TRBD1. The CDR3 is 16 amino acids. V lost 2 bases and J lost 8; bases outside the gene matches: 12. Germline lookup yields CDR1 SGHTA and CDR2 FQGTGA.

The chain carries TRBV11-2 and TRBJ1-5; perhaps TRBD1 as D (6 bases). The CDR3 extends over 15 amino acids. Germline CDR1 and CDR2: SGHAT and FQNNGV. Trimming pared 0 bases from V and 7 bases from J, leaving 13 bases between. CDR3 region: CASSLDQGGGQPQHF. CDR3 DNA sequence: TGTGCCAGCAGCTTAGATCAGGGCGGGGGCCAGCCCCAGCATTTT.

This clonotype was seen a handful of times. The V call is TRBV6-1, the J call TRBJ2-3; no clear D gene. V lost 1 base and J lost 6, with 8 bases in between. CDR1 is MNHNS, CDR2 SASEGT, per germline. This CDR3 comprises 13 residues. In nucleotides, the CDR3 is TGTGCCAGCAGTGAAGAGACATTCGATACGCAGTATTTT. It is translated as CASSEETFDTQYF.

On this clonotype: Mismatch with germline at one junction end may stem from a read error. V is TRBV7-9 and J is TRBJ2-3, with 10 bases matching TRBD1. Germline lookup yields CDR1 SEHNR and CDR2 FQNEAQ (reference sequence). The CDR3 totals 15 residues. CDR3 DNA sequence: TGTGCCAACAGCGACCGGGACAGGGGAACAGATACGCAGTATTTT. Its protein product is CANSDRDRGTDTQYF. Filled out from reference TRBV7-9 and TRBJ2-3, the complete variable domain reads DTGVSQNPRHKITKRGQNVTFRCDPISEHNRLYWYRQTLGQGPEFLTYFQNEAQLEKSRLLSDRFSAERPKGSFSTLEIQRTEQGDSAMYLCANSDRDRGTDTQYFGPGTRLTVL.

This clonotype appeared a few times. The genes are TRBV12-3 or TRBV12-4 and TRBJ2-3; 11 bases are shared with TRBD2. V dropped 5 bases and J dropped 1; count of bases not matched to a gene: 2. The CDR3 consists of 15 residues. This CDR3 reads CASSRLAGRTDTQYF. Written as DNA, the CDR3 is TGTGCCAGCAGTCGACTAGCGGGGCGCACAGATACGCAGTATTTT.

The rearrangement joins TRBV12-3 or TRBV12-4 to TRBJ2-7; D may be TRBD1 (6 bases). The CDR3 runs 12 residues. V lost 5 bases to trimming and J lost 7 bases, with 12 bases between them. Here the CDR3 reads CASSPPGQEQYF. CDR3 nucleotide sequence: TGTGCCAGCAGTCCCCCGGGACAAGAGCAGTACTTC.

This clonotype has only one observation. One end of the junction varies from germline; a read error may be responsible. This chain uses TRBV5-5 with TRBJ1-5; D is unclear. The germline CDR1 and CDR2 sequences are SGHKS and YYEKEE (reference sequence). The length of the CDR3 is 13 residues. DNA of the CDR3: TGTGCCGGCAGCCGAGGACCAAATCAGCCCCAGCATTTT. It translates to CAGSRGPNQPQHF.

This CDR3 reads CASRSGLAVSYEQYF. In DNA, the CDR3 is TGTGCCAGCAGGTCGGGACTAGCGGTTTCCTACGAGCAGTACTTC. J is TRBJ2-7 and V is TRBV6-6, with 11 nucleotides matching TRBD2. Per germline, CDR1 MNHNY and CDR2 SVGAGI (reference sequence). Unmatched junction bases numbered 5, after V lost 6 bases and J lost 1 base. CDR3 length equals 15 residues.

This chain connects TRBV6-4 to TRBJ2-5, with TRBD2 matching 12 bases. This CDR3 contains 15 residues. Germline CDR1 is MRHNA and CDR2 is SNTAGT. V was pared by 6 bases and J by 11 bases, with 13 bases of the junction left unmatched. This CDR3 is CASSGTSGPHNEQYF. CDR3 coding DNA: TGTGCCAGCAGCGGGACTAGCGGGCCGCACAATGAGCAGTACTTC.

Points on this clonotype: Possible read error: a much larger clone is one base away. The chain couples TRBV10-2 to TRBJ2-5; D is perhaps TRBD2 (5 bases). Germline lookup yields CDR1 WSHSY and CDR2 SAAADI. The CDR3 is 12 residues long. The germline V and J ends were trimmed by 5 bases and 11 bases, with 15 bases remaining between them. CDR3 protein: CASSKSGDEQYF. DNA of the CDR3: TGCGCCAGCAGTAAGAGCGGAGATGAGCAGTACTTC.

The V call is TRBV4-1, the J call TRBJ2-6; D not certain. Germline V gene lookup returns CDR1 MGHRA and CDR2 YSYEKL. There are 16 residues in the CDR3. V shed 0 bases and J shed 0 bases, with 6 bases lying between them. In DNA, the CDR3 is TGCGCCAGCAGCCAAGATAGACCCTCTGGGGCCAACGTCCTGACTTTC. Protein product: CASSQDRPSGANVLTF.

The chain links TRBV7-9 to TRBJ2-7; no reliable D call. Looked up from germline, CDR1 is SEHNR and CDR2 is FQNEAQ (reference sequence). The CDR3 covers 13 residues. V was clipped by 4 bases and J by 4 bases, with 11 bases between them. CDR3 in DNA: TGTGCCAGCAGCTCCTCGCAGGAGTACGAGCAGTACTTC. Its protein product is CASSSSQEYEQYF. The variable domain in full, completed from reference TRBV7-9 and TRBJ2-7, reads DTGVSQNPRHKITKRGQNVTFRCDPISEHNRLYWYRQTLGQGPEFLTYFQNEAQLEKSRLLSDRFSAERPKGSFSTLEIQRTEQGDSAMYLCASSSSQEYEQYFGPGTRLTVT.

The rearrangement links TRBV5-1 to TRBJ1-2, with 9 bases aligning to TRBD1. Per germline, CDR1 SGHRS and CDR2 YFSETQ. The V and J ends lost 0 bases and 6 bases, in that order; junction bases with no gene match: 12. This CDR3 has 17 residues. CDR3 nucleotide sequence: TGCGCCAGCAGCTTGGGACGGACAGGGGTTAGTAGGCATGGCTACACCTTC. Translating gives CASSLGRTGVSRHGYTF.

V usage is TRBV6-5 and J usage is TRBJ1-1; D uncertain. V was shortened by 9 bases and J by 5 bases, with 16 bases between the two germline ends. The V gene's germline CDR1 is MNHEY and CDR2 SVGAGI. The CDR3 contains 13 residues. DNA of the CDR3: TGTGCCAGTTCACGGGCCCCGTGGACTGAAGCTTTCTTT. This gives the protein CASSRAPWTEAFF.

In nucleotides, the CDR3 is TGTGCCAGCAGTCCCGGACCCCCCGCCCACAATGAGCAGTTCTTC. Its translation: CASSPGPPAHNEQFF. The J gene is TRBJ2-1, the V gene TRBV27, with D hard to call. Trimming stripped 5 bases from V and 5 bases from J, with 16 bases between. This CDR3 contains 15 residues. CDR1 and CDR2 from the germline V gene are MNHEY and SMNVEV (reference sequence).